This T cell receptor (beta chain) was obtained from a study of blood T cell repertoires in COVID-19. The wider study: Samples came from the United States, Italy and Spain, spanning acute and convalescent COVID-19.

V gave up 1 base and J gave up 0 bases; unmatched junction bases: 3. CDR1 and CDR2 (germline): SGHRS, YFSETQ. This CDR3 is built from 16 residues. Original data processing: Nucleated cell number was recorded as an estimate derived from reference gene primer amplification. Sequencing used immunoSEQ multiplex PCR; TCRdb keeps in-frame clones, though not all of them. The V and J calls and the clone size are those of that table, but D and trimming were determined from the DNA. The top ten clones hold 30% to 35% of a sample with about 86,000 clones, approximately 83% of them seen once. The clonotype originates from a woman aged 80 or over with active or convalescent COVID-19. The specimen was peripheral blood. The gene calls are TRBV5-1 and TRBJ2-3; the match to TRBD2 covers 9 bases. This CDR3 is CASSLSGRPSTDTQYF. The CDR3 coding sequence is TGCGCCAGCAGCTTGAGCGGGAGGCCAAGCACAGATACGCAGTATTTT.